This section outlines one TCR beta chain sequence together with its context. Its antigen is unknown. Investigators spread the genomic DNA of each subset evenly over several immunoSEQ plates. The assay was immunoSEQ multiplex PCR, and TCRdb's table has in-frame clones only and misses some. The sample has approximately 2.4 million clones; 90% to 96% are singletons. CDR3 size: 12 residues. V lost 2 bases, J lost 7 bases, and 9 bases lay in between. Germline V gene data show CDR1 as SGHTA and CDR2 as FQGNSA. The entry originates in a study of shared clonotypes between healthy human individuals. For the study at large: Each donor's CD4 naive and CD4 memory cells filled three plates apiece, CD8 naive two, and CD8 memory one.

Study results and caveats: Of the naive CD4 clonotypes, 4% to 5% were shared across several donors.

All donors were Caucasian adults living in Nashville, Tennessee. Source material: naive CD4+ T cells sorted from blood. Subset of the sample: CD45RA+ positively selected. The sequence was obtained from a man younger than 30 in good health. The rearrangement joins TRBV7-2 to TRBJ2-7; D gene ambiguous. CDR3 sequence: CASSLSRREQYF. The CDR3 DNA is TGTGCCAGCAGCTTAAGTCGGCGGGAGCAGTACTTC.